Following are 29 T cell receptor beta chains from one sample sequenced in a study of T cells in Graves' hyperthyroidism and ophthalmopathy. RNA transcripts yielded amplified TCR beta CDR3 regions. The HTBI primer set served for first-round RT-PCR of the TCR CDR3. TCRdb re-called the multiplex PCR reads through MiXCR, storing one row per CDR3 protein. This table has some 370,000 distinct CDR3 sequences, 15% to 20% appearing once. Sequencing input: blood. The receptors derive from a woman aged 25 to 39 with Graves' hyperthyroidism that later progressed to Graves' ophthalmopathy.

This clonotype was recorded a few times. Here the CDR3 reads CASREIHSTGTGANVLTF. CDR3 sequence (DNA): TGTGCCAGTAGGGAGATACACTCAACAGGGACCGGGGCCAACGTCCTGACTTTC. The chain carries TRBV19 and TRBJ2-6, with TRBD1 as a possible D gene (6 bases). CDR1 is LNHDA, CDR2 SQIVND, per germline (reference sequence). CDR3 length: 18 residues. Trimming took 6 bases from V and 4 from J, leaving 22 bases between them. The full variable domain, completed using reference TRBV19 and TRBJ2-6, is DGGITQSPKYLFRKEGQNVTLSCEQNLNHDAMYWYRQDPGQGLRLIYYSQIVNDFQKGDIAEGYSVSREKKESFPLTVTSAQKNPTAFYLCASREIHSTGTGANVLTFGAGSRLTVL.

V is TRBV27 and J is TRBJ1-1; D is possibly TRBD1 (6 bases). Germline loops: CDR1 MNHEY, CDR2 SMNVEV (reference sequence). Trimming stripped 2 bases from V and 1 base from J, with 14 bases between. The CDR3 spans 16 residues. The CDR3 sequence: CASSLLGGPSNTEAFF. As DNA, the CDR3 is TGTGCCAGCAGTTTACTGGGGGGCCCGTCGAACACTGAAGCTTTCTTT.

This clonotype came up many times. The chain recombines TRBV14 with TRBJ2-7; D gene ambiguous. The CDR3 has 15 residues. In germline, CDR1 is SGHDN, CDR2 FVKESK. With 1 base removed from V and 2 bases from J, the gap between germline ends came to 12 bases. In DNA, the CDR3 is TGTGCCAGCAGCCAAGTGCTTACAGAAGCCTACGAGCAGTACTTC. Protein sequence: CASSQVLTEAYEQYF.

This clonotype was observed many times. The chain combines TRBV14 with TRBJ1-6, with D perhaps matching TRBD1 (5 bases). Germline-derived CDR1 and CDR2 are SGHDN and FVKESK. There are 15 residues in the CDR3. V was shortened by 0 bases and J by 8 bases, with 11 bases between the two germline ends. CDR3 protein: CASSQEGPRYSPLHF. The CDR3 bases are TGTGCCAGCAGCCAAGAGGGGCCCCGTTATTCACCCCTCCACTTT.

The CDR3 region is CASSSYPRDNEQFF. The DNA for the CDR3 is TGCGCCAGCAGCAGTTATCCGAGGGACAATGAGCAGTTCTTC. The chain employs TRBV4-1 and TRBJ2-1, with D perhaps TRBD2 (5 bases). This CDR3 is built from 14 residues. V was shortened by 5 bases and J by 5 bases, with 13 bases between the two germline ends. Germline V CDR1 and CDR2: MGHRA, YSYEKL.

V is TRBV7-8 and J is TRBJ1-1; D is unclear. The CDR3 sequence is 13 residues long. Trimming left V 2 bases short and J 8 bases short, with 12 bases between. Per germline, CDR1 SGHVS and CDR2 FQNEAQ. This CDR3 reads CASSLYEKREAFF. In DNA form, the CDR3 reads TGTGCCAGCAGCTTATACGAGAAGCGAGAAGCTTTCTTT.

This clonotype showed up many times. V and J are TRBV11-1 and TRBJ2-3; TRBD2 matches at 14 bases. The CDR3 has 18 amino acids. Trimming at V came to 4 bases and at J to 3 bases, leaving 9 bases not matched to a gene. CDR1 is SGHAT, CDR2 FQDESV, per germline (reference sequence). The CDR3 DNA sequence: TGTGCCAGCAGCTGGGGACTAGCGGGAGCGGTAACAACAGATACGCAGTATTTT. As protein: CASSWGLAGAVTTDTQYF.

This chain uses TRBV6-1 with TRBJ1-6, with 7 bases fitting TRBD1. The CDR3 covers 15 residues. Germline values: CDR1 MNHNS, CDR2 SASEGT. The V and J ends lost 6 bases and 8 bases, in that order; junction bases with no gene match: 10. DNA for the CDR3: TGTGCCAGCAGCTTGTCGACAGGGACGGATTCACCCCTCCACTTT. The encoded protein is CASSLSTGTDSPLHF.

This clonotype was counted between two and nine times. The chain couples TRBV7-9 to TRBJ2-7; 10 positions agree with TRBD1. The CDR3 runs 18 residues. In germline, CDR1 is SEHNR, CDR2 FQNEAQ (reference sequence). V gave up 1 base and J gave up 1 base; unmatched junction bases: 10. CDR3 DNA: TGTGCCAGCAGCTTAGGCGACAGGGGGCGCCGAGGGTCCTACGAGCAGTACTTC. As protein: CASSLGDRGRRGSYEQYF.

Regarding this clonotype: Possible read error: a much larger clone is one base away. The CDR3 sequence is CASSNSWVLQETQYF. The CDR3 DNA reads as TGTGCCAGCAGCAACTCTTGGGTTCTCCAAGAGACCCAGTACTTC. The rearrangement links TRBV7-9 to TRBJ2-5; no reliable D call. V lost 5 bases and J 1 base, leaving 14 bases between the germline ends. The CDR3 spans 15 residues. The germline V gene encodes CDR1 SEHNR and CDR2 FQNEAQ (reference sequence).

The sample holds a few counts of this clonotype. The chain is built from TRBV6-1 and TRBJ2-3; D ambiguous. CDR3 length: 15 amino acids. V lost 3 bases and J 0 bases, leaving 10 bases between the germline ends. From germline, CDR1 is MNHNS and CDR2 SASEGT. In DNA, the CDR3 is TGTGCCAGCAGTGACTCGGAAACTAGCACAGATACGCAGTATTTT. As protein: CASSDSETSTDTQYF.

The J gene is TRBJ1-1, the V gene TRBV7-9, with D unresolved. V was cut by 2 bases and J by 6 bases, with 10 bases left in between. The length of the CDR3 is 13 residues. Germline CDR1 is SEHNR and CDR2 is FQNEAQ (reference sequence). In nucleotides, the CDR3 is TGTGCCAGCAGCTTATCGAACGGAGCTGAAGCTTTCTTT. Translation gives CASSLSNGAEAFF.

In its sample, this clonotype was seen a few times. The rearrangement joins TRBV9 to TRBJ1-6; 9 bases map to TRBD1. The V gene end was trimmed by 3 bases and the J gene end by 10 bases; junction bases not matched to a gene: 2. Looked up from germline, CDR1 is SGDLS and CDR2 is YYNGEE. The CDR3 has 13 amino acids. In DNA, the CDR3 is TGTGCCAGCAGCGGGGGACAGGGATCACCCCTCCACTTT. Its protein is CASSGGQGSPLHF.

The sample holds many counts of this clonotype. The chain couples TRBV5-1 to TRBJ2-5, with a possible D match to TRBD2 (5 bases). The CDR3 length is 13 residues. The germline V gene has CDR1 SGHRS and CDR2 YFSETQ. V lost 6 bases, J lost 5 bases, and 14 bases lay in between. CDR3 bases: TGCGCCAGCACCCTCGGGGAGTTCGAGACCCAGTACTTC. The encoded protein is CASTLGEFETQYF.

This clonotype was seen at least ten times. This chain uses TRBV7-8 with TRBJ2-7, with D hard to call. CDR3 size: 11 residues. Trimming shortened V by 6 bases and J by 4 bases, and 7 bases separated the two germline ends. Germline values: CDR1 SGHVS, CDR2 FQNEAQ. This chain's CDR3 is CASREAYEQYF. CDR3 bases: TGTGCCAGCAGAGAGGCTTACGAGCAGTACTTC.

This clonotype was counted many times. The genes are TRBV12-3 or TRBV12-4 and TRBJ1-1; D call uncertain. The CDR3 has 13 amino acids. V lost 6 bases to trimming and J lost 4 bases, with 12 bases between them. The CDR3 protein is CASSRRETTEAFF. Here the CDR3 DNA reads TGTGCCAGCAGCCGAAGGGAAACCACTGAAGCTTTCTTT.

There are a few counts of this clonotype. The chain is built from TRBV27 and TRBJ1-3, with TRBD1 as a possible D gene (6 bases). This CDR3 has 14 residues. Germline-derived CDR1 and CDR2 are MNHEY and SMNVEV (reference sequence). V was cut by 6 bases and J by 1 base, with 10 bases left in between. CDR3 sequence reads: CASRHQGSGNTIYF. The CDR3, as DNA: TGTGCCAGCAGACACCAGGGGTCTGGAAACACCATATATTTT.

J is TRBJ1-4 and V is TRBV4-1; D unresolved. The V gene's germline CDR1 is MGHRA and CDR2 YSYEKL. There are 12 residues in the CDR3. With 0 bases removed from V and 13 bases from J, the gap between germline ends came to 9 bases. CDR3 amino acids: CASSQERALLFF. In DNA form, the CDR3 reads TGCGCCAGCAGCCAAGAAAGGGCTCTACTGTTTTTT.

This clonotype appeared a few times. A much larger clonotype is one base distant, so this may be a read error. The chain is built from TRBV2 and TRBJ2-3; 9 bases line up with TRBD1. Germline V lookup: CDR1 SNHLY, CDR2 FYNNEI. The CDR3 runs to 15 residues. The DNA for the CDR3 is TGTGCCAGCAGCGATCGGACAGGGGTGGGAGATGCGCAGTATTTT. Amino acid sequence: CASSDRTGVGDAQYF.

This clonotype was seen at least ten times. The chain carries TRBV3-1 and TRBJ2-5; 8 positions match TRBD2. The CDR3 contains 15 residues. Germline CDR1 reads LGHDT; CDR2 reads YNNKEL (reference sequence). J gave up 5 bases and V 1 base, and 6 bases lay outside the gene matches. CDR3 loop: CASSQANGGAETQYF. The CDR3 bases are TGTGCCAGCAGCCAAGCTAACGGGGGGGCCGAGACCCAGTACTTC.

At least ten counts were recorded for this clonotype. V and J are TRBV3-1 and TRBJ2-3; 9 positions agree with TRBD2. Per germline, CDR1 LGHDT and CDR2 YNNKEL (reference sequence). This CDR3 is 17 amino acids long. J lost 0 bases, V lost 1 base, and 5 bases had no gene match. CDR3 region: CASSQGLAGGSTDTQYF. The CDR3 DNA follows: TGTGCCAGCAGCCAAGGTCTGGCGGGGGGGAGCACAGATACGCAGTATTTT.

Many counts were recorded for this clonotype. V gene TRBV7-9 combines with J gene TRBJ2-1; 14 bases are a match to TRBD2. Trimming removed 4 bases from V and 7 bases from J; junction bases left unmatched: 9. The CDR3 runs 17 residues. The germline V gene encodes CDR1 SEHNR and CDR2 FQNEAQ (reference sequence). CDR3 coding DNA: TGTGCCAGCAGCTCCATACGACTAGCGGGAGGGAGGAATGAGCAGTTCTTC. Its translation is CASSSIRLAGGRNEQFF. Full variable domain (remainder filled in from reference TRBV7-9 and TRBJ2-1): DTGVSQNPRHKITKRGQNVTFRCDPISEHNRLYWYRQTLGQGPEFLTYFQNEAQLEKSRLLSDRFSAERPKGSFSTLEIQRTEQGDSAMYLCASSSIRLAGGRNEQFFGPGTRLTVL.

This clonotype was counted many times. The CDR3 DNA is TGCAGTGCTAGGGGAGCGGCCAATCAGCCCCAGCATTTT. It yields the protein CSARGAANQPQHF. The chain is built from TRBV20-1 and TRBJ1-5; D is unresolved. CDR1 and CDR2 (germline): DFQATT, SNEGSKA (reference sequence). V was trimmed by 3 bases and J by 3 bases, leaving 9 bases between them. The CDR3 totals 13 residues.

The chain carries TRBV12-3 or TRBV12-4 and TRBJ2-7, with 8 bases lining up with TRBD1. This CDR3 comprises 14 residues. The trim removed 6 bases at V and 6 bases at J, leaving 10 bases unmatched. CDR3 coding DNA: TGTGCCAGCAGCTTGACAGGGGCACCCTGCGAGCAGTACTTC. It specifies CASSLTGAPCEQYF.

This clonotype occurred many times. The V call is TRBV10-3, the J call TRBJ2-2; possible D gene TRBD2, 7 bases. Trimming removed 3 bases from V and 6 bases from J, with 17 bases in between. There are 16 residues in the CDR3. Germline V CDR1 and CDR2: ENHRY, SYGVKD. This CDR3 reads CAISDFNTGRAGELFF. The CDR3, as DNA: TGTGCCATCAGTGATTTCAATACAGGGAGGGCCGGGGAGCTGTTTTTT.

This clonotype showed up just a few times. V gene TRBV20-1 combines with J gene TRBJ1-5, with D uncertain. This CDR3 spans 14 amino acids. Per germline, CDR1 DFQATT and CDR2 SNEGSKA (reference sequence). V was pared by 5 bases and J by 5 bases, with 16 bases between. This CDR3 is CSAPDSTSYQPQHF. For the CDR3, the DNA is TGCAGTGCTCCTGACTCAACCTCATATCAGCCCCAGCATTTT.

This clonotype was observed many times. The chain recombines TRBV28 with TRBJ2-3; D ambiguous. The germline CDR1 and CDR2 sequences are MDHEN and SYDVKM. The CDR3 runs to 17 residues. V was cut by 5 bases and J by 0 bases, with 18 bases left in between. In DNA form, the CDR3 reads TGTGCCAGCAGTCCCTCCCCAAGGAGAACTAGCACAGATACGCAGTATTTT. Translated: CASSPSPRRTSTDTQYF. Using reference TRBV28 and TRBJ2-3 for the parts outside the CDR3, the full variable domain is DVKVTQSSRYLVKRTGEKVFLECVQDMDHENMFWYRQDPGLGLRLIYFSYDVKMKEKGDIPEGYSVSREKKERFSLILESASTNQTSMYLCASSPSPRRTSTDTQYFGPGTRLTVL.

This clonotype was recorded at least ten times. J is TRBJ2-1 and V is TRBV20-1, with D perhaps TRBD2 (5 bases). The CDR3 contains 12 residues. V was shortened by 3 bases and J by 8 bases, with 11 bases between the two germline ends. Germline V gives CDR1 DFQATT, CDR2 SNEGSKA (reference sequence). The CDR3 loop is CSASLEVDEQFF. The CDR3 nucleotides are TGCAGTGCTAGTCTGGAGGTGGATGAGCAGTTCTTC.

V usage is TRBV29-1 and J usage is TRBJ2-7; 7 bases align to TRBD2. This CDR3 is built from 15 residues. Germline V lookup: CDR1 SQVTM, CDR2 ANQGSEA. V dropped 0 bases and J dropped 4; count of bases not matched to a gene: 9. DNA of the CDR3: TGCAGCGTTGAAGATGGAGGCGGGAGTATGTACGAGCAGTACTTC. Translated, it gives CSVEDGGGSMYEQYF.